Listed below are T cell receptor beta chains from one sample, sequenced in a study of pediatric ulcerative colitis. The method was immunoSEQ multiplex PCR; TCRdb's version includes in-frame clones alone and lacks a portion of them. The sample carries around 4,600 clones, more than 90% recorded once. Sample: blood. These TCRs come from a boy younger than 18 who was a control in a study of pediatric ulcerative colitis. CDR3s include the opening cysteine and the closing phenylalanine or tryptophan. The D gene is left open where the match is weak.

V,D,J,CDR3
TRBV6-1,NA,TRBJ2-4,CASSDTISWTDSGDIQYF
TRBV10-1,TRBD1,TRBJ2-3,CAIDRVWADTQYF
TRBV30,TRBD1,TRBJ1-4,CALTRDRNEKLFF
TRBV9,NA,TRBJ2-1,CASSSGGAEKHNEQFF
TRBV19,NA,TRBJ1-5,CASSTPPSNQPQHF
TRBV2,NA,TRBJ1-1,CATRYREGMSTEAFF
TRBV5-8,NA,TRBJ1-6,CASSLAGVSPLHF
TRBV11-2,TRBD1,TRBJ2-3,CASSLDRYTDTQYF
TRBV13,NA,TRBJ2-3,CASSLVGHENTDTQYF
TRBV12-5,TRBD1,TRBJ2-7,CASGLVARGSYEQYF
TRBV5-1,NA,TRBJ2-7,CASSPGARYEQYF
TRBV5-1,NA,TRBJ2-2,CASSLVGNTGELFF
TRBV9,NA,TRBJ2-7,CASSGPWGDHYEQYF
TRBV10-3,NA,TRBJ2-3,CAIKAVGTDTQYF
TRBV5-6,TRBD2,TRBJ2-5,CASRPRLAGEETQYF
TRBV6-1,TRBD2,TRBJ2-3,CASSDGGATDTQYF
TRBV11-2,NA,TRBJ1-4,CASSVPDTLDEKLFF
TRBV6-1,TRBD1,TRBJ2-7,CASSGPGTAYEQYF
TRBV6-4,NA,TRBJ2-3,CASSELASTDTQYF
TRBV6-1,TRBD2,TRBJ2-7,CASSAGLAAEQYF
TRBV29-1,TRBD1,TRBJ1-3,CSGTGEGGNTIYF
TRBV6-4,NA,TRBJ1-5,CASSDRRPQHF
TRBV6-1,NA,TRBJ1-1,CASSVGTAMNTEAFF
TRBV2,NA,TRBJ2-3,CASSDRPSRPPDTQYF
TRBV7-7,NA,TRBJ2-2,CASSLGGNTGELFF
TRBV7-6,NA,TRBJ2-1,CASSLDGRYNEQFF
TRBV9,NA,TRBJ1-3,CASSVAGFSGNTIYF
TRBV11-3,NA,TRBJ1-3,CASSAWSLGNTIYF
TRBV30,TRBD1,TRBJ1-5,CAWSVRVGTGDNQPQHF
TRBV5-6,TRBD2,TRBJ2-1,CASSLKGLAGEYEQFF
TRBV30,TRBD2,TRBJ2-7,CAWNGRGGLADHSYEQYF
TRBV13,NA,TRBJ2-2,CASSVGPKTLNTGELFF
TRBV5-8,TRBD2,TRBJ2-3,CASSLADGRARDTQYF
TRBV27,TRBD2,TRBJ2-3,CASSFLRSGTSGRASTDTQYF
TRBV9,TRBD2,TRBJ2-3,CASSENQREANTDTQYF
TRBV29-1,NA,TRBJ1-2,CSAAGLREGYTF
TRBV7-7,TRBD2,TRBJ2-2,CASSLGLGGAGELFF
TRBV7-8,NA,TRBJ2-2,CASSDKRLGGVDTGELFF
TRBV6-5,TRBD1,TRBJ1-1,CASRVPGQPNTEAFF
TRBV7-9,TRBD2,TRBJ2-1,CASSLLAGGEQFF
TRBV7-9,TRBD1,TRBJ1-1,CASSRDRGTEAFF
TRBV5-1,TRBD2,TRBJ2-1,CASTAVAGGHEQFF
TRBV19,NA,TRBJ2-5,CASSGLQETQYF
TRBV7-8,TRBD1,TRBJ2-2,CASSSGTGRTGELFF
TRBV7-9,NA,TRBJ1-3,CASSFVESGNTIYF
TRBV30,TRBD2,TRBJ2-7,CAWSVGGYEQYF
TRBV5-6,TRBD2,TRBJ2-7,CASSEGLAGAPYEQYF
TRBV5-1,TRBD1,TRBJ2-3,CASSLVTGEFTDTQYF